This T cell receptor beta chain was captured by sequencing in a study of blood T cell repertoires in COVID-19. Study overall: PBMCs, B-cell-depleted T cells, or T cells were the source of the cDNA or gDNA that made up the material.

The study recruited people aged about 18 to 89 years across approximately 23 US areas. Self-reported history from a screening survey and questionnaire set each donor's cohort. CDR1 and CDR2 (germline): KGHDR, SFDVKD. The ends lost 7 bases at V and 6 bases at J; junction bases unmatched: 5. The CDR3 has 13 amino acids. Repertoires were generated with immunoSEQ multiplex PCR, while TCRdb's copy carries only in-frame clones and drops some. Of 200,000 to 250,000 clones listed, about 80% are singletons. This clonotype was sampled from a man aged 60 to 69 who had recovered from COVID-19. V usage is TRBV24-1 and J usage is TRBJ2-1, with 7 bases aligning to TRBD2. Sequenced input: PBMCs or T cells enriched from blood (not recorded which). CDR3 nucleotide sequence: TGTGCCACCAGGGGGCCGGGGGGCAATGAGCAGTTCTTC. Translation gives CATRGPGGNEQFF.